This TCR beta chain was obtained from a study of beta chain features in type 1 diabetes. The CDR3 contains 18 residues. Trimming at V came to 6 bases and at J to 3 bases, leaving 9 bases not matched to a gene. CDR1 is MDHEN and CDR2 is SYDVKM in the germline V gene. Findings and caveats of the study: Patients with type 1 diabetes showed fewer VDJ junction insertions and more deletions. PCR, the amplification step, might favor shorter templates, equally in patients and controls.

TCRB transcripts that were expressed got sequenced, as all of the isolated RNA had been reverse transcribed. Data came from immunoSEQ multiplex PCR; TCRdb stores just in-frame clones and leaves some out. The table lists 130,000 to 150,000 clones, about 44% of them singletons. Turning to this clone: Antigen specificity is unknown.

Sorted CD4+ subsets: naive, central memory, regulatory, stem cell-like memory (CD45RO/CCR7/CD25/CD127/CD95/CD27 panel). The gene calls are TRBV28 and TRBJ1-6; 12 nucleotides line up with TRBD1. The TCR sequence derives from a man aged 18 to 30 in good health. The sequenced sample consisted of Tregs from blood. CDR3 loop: CASSPGTGGFNYNSPLHF. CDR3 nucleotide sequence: TGTGCCAGCAGCCCCGGGACAGGGGGCTTTAACTATAATTCACCCCTCCACTTT.